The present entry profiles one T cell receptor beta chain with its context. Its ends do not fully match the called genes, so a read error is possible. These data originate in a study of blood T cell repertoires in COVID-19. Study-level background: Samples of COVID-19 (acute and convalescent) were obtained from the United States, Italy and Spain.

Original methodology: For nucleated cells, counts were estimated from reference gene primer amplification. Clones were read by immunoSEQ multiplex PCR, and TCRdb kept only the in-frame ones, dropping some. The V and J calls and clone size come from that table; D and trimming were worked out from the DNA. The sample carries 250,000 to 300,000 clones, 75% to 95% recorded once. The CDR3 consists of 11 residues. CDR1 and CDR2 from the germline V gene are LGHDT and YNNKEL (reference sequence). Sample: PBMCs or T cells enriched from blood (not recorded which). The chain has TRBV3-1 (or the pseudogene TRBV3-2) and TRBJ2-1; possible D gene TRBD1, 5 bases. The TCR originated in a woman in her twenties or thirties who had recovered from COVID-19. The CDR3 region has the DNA TGTGCCAGCAGCCAAGGCCAGGGCACGGTCTTC. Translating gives CASSQGQGTVF.